What follows is one T cell receptor beta chain and its context. Only in-frame clones appear in the TCRdb table, and some are missing; sequencing was by immunoSEQ multiplex PCR. The top ten clones hold approximately 9.2% of a sample with about 150,000 clones, roughly 76% of them seen once. The V gene's germline CDR1 is MNHEY and CDR2 SMNVEV (reference sequence). The CDR3 totals 13 residues. Trimming took 5 bases from V and 4 from J, leaving 9 bases between them. This record belongs to a study of blood T cell repertoires in COVID-19. Overall study context: Samples came from the United States, Italy and Spain, spanning acute and convalescent COVID-19. The analysed material was cDNA or gDNA that came from T cells, B-cell-depleted T cells, or PBMCs.

The clonotype originates from a human donor with acute or convalescent COVID-19. The donor label of this sample is uncertain. The sample consisted of peripheral blood. The chain has TRBV27 and TRBJ1-5; D unresolved. The CDR3 sequence is CASSQRENQPQHF. Here the CDR3 DNA reads TGTGCCAGCAGTCAAAGAGAGAATCAGCCCCAGCATTTT.